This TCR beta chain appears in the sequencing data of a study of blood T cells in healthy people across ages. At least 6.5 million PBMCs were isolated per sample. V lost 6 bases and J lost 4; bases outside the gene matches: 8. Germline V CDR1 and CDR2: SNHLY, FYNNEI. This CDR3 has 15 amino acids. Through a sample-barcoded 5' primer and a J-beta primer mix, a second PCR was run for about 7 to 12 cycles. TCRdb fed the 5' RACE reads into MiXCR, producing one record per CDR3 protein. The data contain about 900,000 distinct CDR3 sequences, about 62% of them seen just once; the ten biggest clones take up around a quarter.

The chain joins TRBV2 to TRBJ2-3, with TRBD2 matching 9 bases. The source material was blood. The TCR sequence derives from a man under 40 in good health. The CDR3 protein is CASRKAGGQSDTQYF. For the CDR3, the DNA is TGTGCCAGCAGGAAGGCGGGGGGGCAATCAGATACGCAGTATTTT.